This T cell receptor (beta chain) was identified during a study of T cell responses to AZD1222 COVID-19 vaccine. V gave up 3 bases and J gave up 2 bases; unmatched junction bases: 4. The CDR3 consists of 15 residues. The germline CDR1 and CDR2 sequences are SEHNR and FQNEAQ (reference sequence). TCRdb keeps only in-frame clones here, not all; method: immunoSEQ multiplex PCR. The sample lists some 130,000 clones; under 95% were seen once. The genes are TRBV7-9 and TRBJ1-3; 7 bases line up with TRBD1. The source of this sequence is an adult in good health. The sequencing here drew on peripheral blood, taken on day 0 of AZD1222 vaccination. Written as DNA, the CDR3 is TGTGCCAGCAGCTTGGAAGGGGGCCCTGGAAACACCATATATTTT. This codes for CASSLEGGPGNTIYF.